This T cell receptor beta chain was documented in a study of OX40 agonist ivuxolimab in advanced cancers. About the study: Partial responses were seen in three patients, one with hepatocellular carcinoma and two with cutaneous melanoma. Study-wide results and caveats: Dosing at 0.1 to 3.0 mg/kg was accompanied by clonal expansion of CD4+ and CD8+ blood T cells by week 6. Patients who responded partially at 0.1-3.0 mg/kg showed clonal expansion ranking among the lowest. The average count of expanded clones was higher among CD8+ T cells than among CD4+.

A note on this clone: The antigen is not known.

Assay: immunoSEQ multiplex PCR; the TCRdb copy retains only in-frame clones and omits some. The profile shows 71,000 or so clones, about three quarters of them singletons. The sequences come from CD4+ or CD8+ T cells sorted from blood, collected in a trial of the OX40 agonist ivuxolimab. The source of this sequence is an adult with an advanced solid tumor such as melanoma, head and neck, liver or kidney cancer.

CDR3 bases: TGTGCCAGCAGCTTAGAGGTTTATGGAAACATTCAGTACTTC. It translates to CASSLEVYGNIQYF. The genes are TRBV11-1 and TRBJ2-4; no clear D. Germline CDR1 SGHAT, CDR2 FQDESV (reference sequence). V lost 1 base to trimming and J lost 6 bases, with 10 bases between them. The CDR3 is 14 residues long.